This TCR beta chain was sequenced during a study of Ad26.COV2.S vaccination and SARS-CoV-2 variants. Treatment meaning: about 20 received Ad26.COV2.S at low or high dose, single or two shots; 5 received placebo; per-sample allocation not given. Specimen acquisition occurred on day 63 following the initial vaccine or placebo injection. Study-wide results and limits: Relative to placebo recipients, vaccine recipients exhibited elevated spike-specific TCR breadth.

Repertoires were generated with immunoSEQ multiplex PCR, while TCRdb's copy carries only in-frame clones and drops some. The sample lists fewer than 400,000 clones, 90% occurring once. Concerning this clone: Its antigen is undetermined.

There are 15 residues in the CDR3. Germline assignment: CDR1 SGHRS and CDR2 YFSETQ. V was clipped by 1 base and J by 7 bases, with 15 bases between them. The genes are TRBV5-1 and TRBJ2-1; D may be TRBD1 (6 bases). The sequencing here drew on peripheral blood, taken in a trial of Ad26.COV2.S vaccine versus placebo. The sequence derives from a person between 18 and 65 years old who received the Ad26.COV2.S COVID-19 vaccine or a placebo. DNA of the CDR3: TGCGCCAGCAGCTTGAGACAGGCCGCCTCAAATGAGCAGTTCTTC. Amino acid sequence: CASSLRQAASNEQFF.